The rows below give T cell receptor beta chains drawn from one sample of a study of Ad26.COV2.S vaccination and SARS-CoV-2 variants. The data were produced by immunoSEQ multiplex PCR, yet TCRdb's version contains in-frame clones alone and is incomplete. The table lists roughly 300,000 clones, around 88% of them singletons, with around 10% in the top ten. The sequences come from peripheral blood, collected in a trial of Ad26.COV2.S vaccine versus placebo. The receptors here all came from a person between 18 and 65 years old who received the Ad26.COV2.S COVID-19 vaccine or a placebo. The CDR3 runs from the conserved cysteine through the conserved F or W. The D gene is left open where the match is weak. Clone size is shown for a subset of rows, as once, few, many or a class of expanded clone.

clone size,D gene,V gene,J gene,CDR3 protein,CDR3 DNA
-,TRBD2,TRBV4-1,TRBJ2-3,CASSLSTSGGIDTQYF,TGCGCCAGCAGCCTATCTACTAGCGGGGGGATAGATACGCAGTATTTT
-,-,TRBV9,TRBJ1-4,CASSVGVNEKLFF,TGTGCCAGCAGCGTCGGCGTTAATGAAAAACTGTTTTTT
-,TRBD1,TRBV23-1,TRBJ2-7,CASSQPEWDRGAYEQYF,TGCGCCAGCAGTCAACCCGAGTGGGACAGGGGGGCCTACGAGCAGTACTTC
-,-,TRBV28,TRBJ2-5,CASSLEPAGETQYF,TGTGCCAGCAGTTTAGAGCCTGCGGGAGAGACCCAGTACTTC
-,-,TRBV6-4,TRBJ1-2,CASIQGSYGYTF,TGTGCCAGCATCCAGGGATCCTATGGCTACACCTTC
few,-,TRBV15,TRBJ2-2,CATSRDLVTGELFF,TGTGCCACCAGCAGAGATTTGGTCACCGGGGAGCTGTTTTTT
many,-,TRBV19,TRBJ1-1,CASSIGQLNTEAFF,TGTGCCAGTAGTATCGGGCAGTTGAACACTGAAGCTTTCTTT
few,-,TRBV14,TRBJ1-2,CASSQDGFETVLYGYTF,TGTGCCAGCAGCCAAGATGGGTTCGAGACAGTTCTCTATGGCTACACCTTC
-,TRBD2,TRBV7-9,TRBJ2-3,CASSFDPTSGGVWDDTQYF,TGTGCCAGCAGCTTCGACCCGACTAGCGGGGGGGTTTGGGACGATACGCAGTATTTT
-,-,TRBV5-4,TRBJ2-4,CASSLQDTPNIQYF,TGTGCCAGCAGCTTGCAAGACACTCCAAACATTCAGTACTTC
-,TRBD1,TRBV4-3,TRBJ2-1,CASSRTTGEYSEQFF,TGCGCCAGCAGCCGAACAACAGGGGAATATAGTGAGCAGTTCTTC
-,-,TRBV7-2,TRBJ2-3,CASSMDGYSFFF,TGTGCCAGCAGCATGGATGGGTATTCGTTTTTTTTT
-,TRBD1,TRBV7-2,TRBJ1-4,CASSLGGQPNEKLFF,TGTGCCAGCAGCTTAGGGGGACAGCCTAATGAAAAACTGTTTTTT
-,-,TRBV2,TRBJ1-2,CASSELGGYTF,TGTGCCAGCAGTGAACTGGGGGGCTACACCTTC
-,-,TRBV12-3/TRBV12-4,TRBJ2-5,CASSLGGGETQYF,TGTGCCAGCAGTTTAGGGGGCGGGGAGACCCAGTACTTC
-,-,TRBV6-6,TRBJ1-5,CASFDGIWGNQPQHF,TGTGCCAGCTTTGACGGTATCTGGGGAAATCAGCCCCAGCATTTT
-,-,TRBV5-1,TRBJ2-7,CASSVGDIGAEQYF,TGCGCCAGCAGCGTGGGGGATATAGGGGCCGAGCAGTACTTC
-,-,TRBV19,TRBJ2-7,CASSMILEAYEQYF,TGTGCCAGTAGTATGATCCTCGAGGCCTACGAGCAGTACTTC
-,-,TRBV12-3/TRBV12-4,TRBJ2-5,CASSVARGETQYF,TGTGCCAGCAGTGTAGCTAGGGGAGAGACCCAGTACTTC
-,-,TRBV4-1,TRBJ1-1,CASSPMGGRAGTEAFF,TGCGCCAGCAGCCCAATGGGTGGCAGGGCGGGCACTGAAGCTTTCTTT
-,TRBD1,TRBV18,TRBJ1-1,CASSPRTGDTEAFF,TGTGCCAGCTCACCGCGCACAGGGGACACTGAAGCTTTCTTT
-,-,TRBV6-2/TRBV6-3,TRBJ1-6,CASSYSGQYNSPLHF,TGTGCCAGCAGTTACTCTGGACAGTATAATTCACCCCTCCACTTT